The rows below give T cell receptor beta chains drawn from one sample of a study of circulating tumor DNA in untreated peripheral T-cell lymphoma. Generated by immunoSEQ multiplex PCR, the TCRdb table keeps only in-frame clones and is missing some. Here the sample spans roughly 7,000 clones, about 80% being singletons. The specimen was tumor tissue. These receptors were collected from a human donor with peripheral T-cell lymphoma. Both conserved end residues are part of each CDR3.

v_call	j_call	cdr3_aa
TRBV15	TRBJ2-1	CATSRGTNRGNEQFF
TRBV11-3	TRBJ2-1	CASSRTSGEYNEQFF
TRBV28	TRBJ1-1	CASKLGGTEAFF
TRBV11-3	TRBJ1-2	CASSGQVGGFGYTF
TRBV23-1	TRBJ2-2	CASSQSLFKNGELFF
TRBV9	TRBJ2-7	CAATPRENYEQYF
TRBV28	TRBJ1-5	CASSPPSVHNQPQHF
TRBV7-1	TRBJ2-3	CASSLWSGSVTDTQYF
TRBV5-1	TRBJ2-3	CASSFQGSSTDTQYF
TRBV5-1	TRBJ1-1	CASSPGDGPNTEAFF
TRBV10-2	TRBJ1-1	CASSFANTEAFF
TRBV9	TRBJ2-3	CASSDMGGFLGDTQYF
TRBV4-1	TRBJ2-3	CASSQDLVFSTDTQYF
TRBV6-8	TRBJ1-1	CASSYSSGGDTEAFF
TRBV19	TRBJ2-7	CASSMGFSEQYF
TRBV29-1	TRBJ2-6	CSVYLSGANVLTF
TRBV28	TRBJ2-7	CASSWDRAYEQYF
TRBV25-1	TRBJ1-1	CASSLGDREAFF
TRBV19	TRBJ2-7	CASSAGTSGSREQYF
TRBV28	TRBJ2-1	CASSLVRNEQFF
TRBV15	TRBJ1-1	CATSTYRGLNTEAFF
TRBV19	TRBJ2-4	CASNRDSSKNIQYF
TRBV6-8	TRBJ2-2	CASDGRRTGELFF
TRBV23-1	TRBJ2-3	CASGRSGQGTDTQYF
TRBV19	TRBJ2-5	CASSRSQGETQYF
TRBV29-1	TRBJ2-7	CSVAGGRSSYEQYF
TRBV11-3	TRBJ2-7	CASSLGVGLDEQYF
TRBV30	TRBJ2-5	CAWSVRAHLKETQYF
TRBV6-8	TRBJ2-3	CASSRAPTDTQYF
TRBV6-7	TRBJ1-3	CASSYSLRGSGNTIYF
TRBV6-8	TRBJ2-3	CASMRQAVSTDTQYF
TRBV9	TRBJ2-7	CASSEMVGGRHEQYF
TRBV18	TRBJ2-1	CASSPPGLQGDSRINEQFF
TRBV7-8	TRBJ2-7	CAITKSGDYEQYF
TRBV15	TRBJ2-7	CATSLSSGRAYEQYF
TRBV29-1	TRBJ2-1	CSVEDRGQGGEQFF
TRBV12-5	TRBJ1-3	CASTLGYGTYSGNTIYF
TRBV15	TRBJ1-1	CATSWEVGYTEAFF
TRBV29-1	TRBJ2-7	CSVRTHAYEQYF
TRBV28	TRBJ1-5	CASSWTIDQPQHF
TRBV5-1	TRBJ1-4	CASSRSPGDATNEKLFF
TRBV15	TRBJ1-1	CATRATLMSTEAFF
TRBV6-8	TRBJ2-1	CASKGDRWHNEQFF
TRBV29-1	TRBJ2-7	CSARDRGLLEQYF
TRBV10-2	TRBJ2-1	CASSESTLERPLGSEQFF
TRBV6-9	TRBJ2-7	CASSRDPGGYEQYF
TRBV28	TRBJ1-1	CASSLSNRGLGQNTEAFF
TRBV18	TRBJ2-1	CASSPPGFVAGAGNEQFF
TRBV19	TRBJ1-2	CASSTRQGYYGYTF
TRBV5-1	TRBJ1-3	CASSFGRSSGNTIYF
TRBV5-1	TRBJ1-1	CASSPGQGGAEAFF
TRBV6-1	TRBJ1-1	CASSEGGLSEAFF
TRBV6-8	TRBJ2-2	CATRLVVLGDTGELFF
TRBV30	TRBJ1-4	CAWSAGGNEKLFF
TRBV16	TRBJ1-2	CASLGEGYTF
TRBV18	TRBJ2-7	CASSPMTGGNFNEQYF
TRBV19	TRBJ1-2	CASTLAGLANGYTF